Described below is a single T cell receptor beta chain sequence and its context. The germline V and J ends were trimmed by 3 bases and 0 bases, with 19 bases remaining between them. The CDR3 totals 17 residues. Germline CDR1 and CDR2: SGDLS and YYNGEE. The sample is drawn from a study of blood T cell repertoires in COVID-19. Whole-study context: Nucleic acid was either cDNA or gDNA, and it came from T cells, B-cell-depleted T cells, or PBMCs.

Sequencing used immunoSEQ multiplex PCR; TCRdb keeps in-frame clones, though not all of them. The sample consists of fewer than 350,000 clones, 85% of them appearing once. Across about 22 US areas, participants ranged in age from about 18 to 100 years. Grouping used clinical history reported by participants in a survey and questionnaire. The chain carries TRBV9 and TRBJ2-7, with D possibly being TRBD1 (6 bases). This sequence originates from a woman in her twenties or thirties who had been exposed to COVID-19. Sequencing was done on a sample of PBMCs or T cells enriched from blood (not recorded which). The CDR3 coding sequence is TGTGCCAGCAGCGGGGGGACAACAGGGAAATCCTCCTACGAGCAGTACTTC. Its translation: CASSGGTTGKSSYEQYF.